This entry describes one T cell receptor (beta chain). It lacks a known antigen. The sample holds no much larger clone one base away, and base qualities are not on file. TCRdb shows the sequencer as Illumina HiSeq 2500. TCR beta libraries were prepared by quantitative 5'-RACE with molecular barcodes. The original methods were these. To identify disease-linked TCR variants, a new computational method was used, one built on a probabilistic model of VDJ rearrangement. TCRdb redid the processing of the public reads, applying fastp at Q25 and MiXCR, and retained in-frame beta chains. Each CDR3 protein appears once, grouped with its most common genes and DNA. These V and J calls originate from TCRdb's pipeline instead of the authors' own analysis. Counted in this sample were 300,000 to 400,000 distinct CDR3 sequences; under 15% of them appeared once. The ten largest account for approximately 1.1% of the sample.

The sample comes from a study of CD8 T cells in ankylosing spondylitis (dated by TCRdb to the late 2010s). In terms of the full investigation: The study set out to find disease-linked TCR variants by profiling T cell receptor beta repertoires in ankylosing spondylitis patients and healthy donors. The full study cohort was made up of 25 ankylosing spondylitis patients and about a hundred healthy donors. Peripheral blood was sampled, and synovial fluid was additionally collected from ankylosing spondylitis patients. Paper-wide results and their limitations: Some motif variants had previously been reported in the synovial fluid and blood of reactive arthritis patients, which suggests shared mechanisms of disease initiation. The disease-linked clones had a CD8+ phenotype and were found at relatively low frequencies in peripheral blood. Blood from ankylosing spondylitis patients appeared to be characterized by a TCR beta motif made up of 8 or 9 highly homologous amino acid variants. Significant enrichment of the disease-linked clones was reported in matched synovial fluid samples from ankylosing spondylitis patients.

The CDR3, from cysteine to phenylalanine, totals 15 residues. Here the CDR3 DNA is all that survives: 45 bases in frame from base 1. Reading the germline V gene (reference sequence) gives CDR1 DFQATT and CDR2 SNEGSKA. The junction shows trimming of 0 bases on V and 1 base on J, plus 11 bases between the germline ends. The sample was blood, either unsorted or a sorted T cell fraction (not recorded which). Recombination joined TRBV20-1 with TRBJ2-3; the D call is tentative, TRBD1 or TRBD2, as each matches 6 bases. The source of this sequence is a male donor with ankylosing spondylitis or in good health (not recorded which). DNA sequence: TGCAGTGCTAGAGATTTTAGGGGGGGCACAGATACGCAGTATTTT. Translated, it reads CSARDFRGGTDTQYF.